This T cell receptor (beta chain) emerged from a study of spatial heterogeneity in lung cancer (dated by TCRdb to about 2019). For context, the study as a whole: Beta-chain transcripts were consistently detected in greater numbers than alpha-chain transcripts, which likely reflects a higher abundance of beta-chain transcripts. In non-small cell lung cancer, the study quantitatively compared TCR alpha and beta repertoires across several tumor regions, matched nontumor lung, and blood. Nonsynonymous mutation counts, determined by whole-exome sequencing of tumor tissue, were related to TCR repertoire features. In the raw uncorrected reads, each unique combination of TCR and UMI appeared on average more than ten times. Both alpha and beta chains were TCR-sequenced in 200 or so tumor regions, approximately 67 matched nontumor lung samples and approximately 50 PBMC samples obtained at surgery.

Libraries came from 5' RACE. Data came from a NextSeq 500. In the TCR library protocol, a unique molecular identifier was attached to each TCR cDNA molecule so that PCR and sequencing errors could be corrected. Per the source publication's procedure: Decombinator tools were used for TCR identification, UMI-based error correction and CDR3 extraction. Expanded TCRs were defined as those above a frequency of 2 per 1,000, corresponding to the top 1% of the tumor frequency distribution. Renyi diversity was calculated using the R vegan package after each repertoire was subsampled 100 times to 5,000 TCRs. CDR3 similarity networks were constructed using string-kernel similarity of amino acid triplets, with links drawn between CDR3s whose pairwise similarity was above 0.82. In TCRdb, the public reads were trimmed at Q25 with fastp and aligned with MiXCR, with productive beta chains retained. Every CDR3 protein is listed once, alongside the most common genes and DNA of its rows. The V and J calls were not made by the authors but by TCRdb's processing. The sample includes some 3,400 distinct CDR3 sequences, with roughly 40% observed a single time. 76% of the sample goes to the ten largest clones.

This specimen's time point label, per the study, means: sample taken at primary tumor resection. Whole RNA extracted from tumor and nontumor lung tissue, or from cryopreserved PBMC samples, was used for TCR sequencing without cell sorting. Donors were around 69 patients with early-stage, untreated non-small cell lung cancer from the lung TRACERx cohort. A patient was chosen for TCR sequencing only when enough RNA was available from at least two tumor regions. To note about this clonotype: Its antigen specificity is not known. No much larger clone exists at a distance of one base, and base qualities are not known.

The research as a whole found: Ubiquitous expanded tumor TCRs were detected in blood more often at tumor resection than at routine follow-up. Confirming at a functional level the hypothesis that regional TCRs recognize regional mutations was considered to require additional single-cell paired TCR alpha and beta sequencing.

The CDR3 sequence holds 14 residues, the cysteine and phenylalanine included. Just CDR3 DNA is preserved here, 42 bases in frame from base 1. V is clipped by 7 bases and J by 6 bases, and the sequence between their germline boundaries is 17 bases long. The germline V gene sets CDR1 to SGDLS and CDR2 to YYNGEE. The clonotype was recovered from a male donor with early-stage non-small cell lung cancer. Here the chain combines TRBV9 and TRBJ2-1; matching of 7 bases hints at TRBD2 as the D gene. Here the sequenced sample was PBMCs, taken at surgery. The sequence in DNA is TGTGCCAGCCTTGGGGGCGGGAGACCCAATGAGCAGTTCTTC. This gives the protein CASLGGGRPNEQFF.